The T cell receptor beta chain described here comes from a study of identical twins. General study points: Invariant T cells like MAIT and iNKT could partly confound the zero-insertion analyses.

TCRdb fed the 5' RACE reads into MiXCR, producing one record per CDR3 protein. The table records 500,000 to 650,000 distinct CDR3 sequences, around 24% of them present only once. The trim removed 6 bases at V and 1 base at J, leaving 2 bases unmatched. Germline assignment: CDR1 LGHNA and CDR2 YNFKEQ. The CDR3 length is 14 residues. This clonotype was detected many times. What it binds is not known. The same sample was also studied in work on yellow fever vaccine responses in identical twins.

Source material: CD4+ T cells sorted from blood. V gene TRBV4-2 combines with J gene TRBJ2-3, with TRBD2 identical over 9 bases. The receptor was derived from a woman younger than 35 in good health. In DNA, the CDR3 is TGTGCCAGCAGTTCTAGCGGGGGCACAGATACGCAGTATTTT. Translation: CASSSSGGTDTQYF.